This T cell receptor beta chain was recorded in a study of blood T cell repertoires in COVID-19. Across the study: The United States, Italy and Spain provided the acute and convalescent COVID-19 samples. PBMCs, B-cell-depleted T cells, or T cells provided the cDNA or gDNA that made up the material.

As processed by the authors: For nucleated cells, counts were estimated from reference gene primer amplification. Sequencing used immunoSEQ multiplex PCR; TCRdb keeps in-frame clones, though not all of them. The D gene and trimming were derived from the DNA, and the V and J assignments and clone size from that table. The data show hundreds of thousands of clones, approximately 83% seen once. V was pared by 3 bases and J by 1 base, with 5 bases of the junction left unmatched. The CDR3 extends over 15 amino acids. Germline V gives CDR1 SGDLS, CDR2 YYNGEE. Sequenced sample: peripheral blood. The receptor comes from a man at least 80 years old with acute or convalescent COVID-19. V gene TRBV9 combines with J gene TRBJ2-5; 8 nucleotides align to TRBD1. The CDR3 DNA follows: TGTGCCAGCAGCGAAAGGGACAGGAGCCAAGAGACCCAGTACTTC. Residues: CASSERDRSQETQYF.